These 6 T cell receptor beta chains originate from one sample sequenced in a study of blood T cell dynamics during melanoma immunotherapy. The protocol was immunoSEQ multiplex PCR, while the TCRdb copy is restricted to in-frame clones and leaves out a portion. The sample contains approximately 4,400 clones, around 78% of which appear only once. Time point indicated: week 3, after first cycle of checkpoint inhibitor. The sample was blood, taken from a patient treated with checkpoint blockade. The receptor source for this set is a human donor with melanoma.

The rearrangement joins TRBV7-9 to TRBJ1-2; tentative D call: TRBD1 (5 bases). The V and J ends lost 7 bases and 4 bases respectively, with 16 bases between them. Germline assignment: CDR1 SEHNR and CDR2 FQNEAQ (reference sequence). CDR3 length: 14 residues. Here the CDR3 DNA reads TGTGCCAGCACCGACTTGGGGCCCGGCTATGGCTACACCTTC. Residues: CASTDLGPGYGYTF.

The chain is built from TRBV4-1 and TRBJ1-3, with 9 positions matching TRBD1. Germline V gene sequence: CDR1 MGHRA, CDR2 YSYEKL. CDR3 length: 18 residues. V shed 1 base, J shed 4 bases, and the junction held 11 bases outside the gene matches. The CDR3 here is CASSQVGGTGFTGNTIYF. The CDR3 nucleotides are TGCGCCAGCAGCCAAGTCGGGGGGACAGGGTTTACGGGAAACACCATATATTTT.

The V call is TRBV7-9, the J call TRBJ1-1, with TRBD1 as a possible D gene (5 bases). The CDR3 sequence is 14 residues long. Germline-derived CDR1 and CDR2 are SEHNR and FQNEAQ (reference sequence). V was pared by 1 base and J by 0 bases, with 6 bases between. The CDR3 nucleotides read TGTGCCAGCAGCTTAGGGACAATGAACACTGAAGCTTTCTTT. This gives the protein CASSLGTMNTEAFF.

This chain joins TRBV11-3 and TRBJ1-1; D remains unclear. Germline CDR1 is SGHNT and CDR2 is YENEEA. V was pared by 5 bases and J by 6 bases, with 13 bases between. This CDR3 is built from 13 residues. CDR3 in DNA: TGTGCCAGCAGCCTCGATTCGGACTCTGAAGCTTTCTTT. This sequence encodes CASSLDSDSEAFF. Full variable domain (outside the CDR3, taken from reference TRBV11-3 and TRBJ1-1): EAGVVQSPRYKIIEKKQPVAFWCNPISGHNTLYWYLQNLGQGPELLIRYENEEAVDDSQLPKDRFSAERLKGVDSTLKIQPAELGDSAVYLCASSLDSDSEAFFGQGTRLTVV.

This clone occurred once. The CDR3 nucleotides read TGTGCCAGCAGTACTCCTTGGGGGGTGAACACTGAAGCTTTCTTT. Translated, it gives CASSTPWGVNTEAFF. The J gene is TRBJ1-1, the V gene TRBV27; a possible D gene is TRBD1 (5 bases). The ends were cut back, 5 bases at V and 0 bases at J, with 13 bases in the middle. The CDR3 is 15 residues long. CDR1 is MNHEY, CDR2 SMNVEV, per germline (reference sequence).

The CDR3 is CASRRMGALEQYF. The CDR3, as DNA: TGTGCCAGCAGGAGAATGGGGGCTCTCGAGCAGTACTTC. The rearrangement joins TRBV11-3 to TRBJ2-7, with a possible D match to TRBD1 (6 bases). CDR3 length equals 13 residues. V was shortened by 6 bases and J by 6 bases, with 15 bases between the two germline ends. The germline gives CDR1 SGHNT, CDR2 YENEEA.